What follows describes a single T cell receptor (beta chain). The trim removed 6 bases at V and 13 bases at J, leaving 11 bases unmatched. The CDR3 contains 14 residues. The germline V gene has CDR1 MNHEY and CDR2 SVGAGI. This specimen comes from a study of blood T cell repertoires in COVID-19. This table comes from immunoSEQ multiplex PCR, and its TCRdb copy is limited to in-frame clones, with some not included. The sample has around 100,000 clones; 90% are singletons. This TCR came from a man aged 18-30 years with COVID-19, enrolled during active disease. V and J are TRBV6-5 and TRBJ1-6; 8 bases map to TRBD1. The specimen sequenced was peripheral blood. The DNA of the CDR3 is TGTGCCAGCAGGGCTGACAGGGGCACGTCGCCCCTCCACTTT. Translating it yields CASRADRGTSPLHF.